This TCR beta chain was sequenced during a study of blood T cell repertoires in COVID-19. Study at large: From the United States, Italy and Spain came samples of acute and convalescent COVID-19. PBMCs, B-cell-depleted T cells, or T cells provided the cDNA or gDNA that made up the material.

The method was immunoSEQ multiplex PCR; TCRdb's version includes in-frame clones alone and lacks a portion of them. The table lists approximately 250,000 clones, 84% of them singletons. This CDR3 is 15 amino acids long. Trimming pared 6 bases from V and 0 bases from J, leaving 12 bases between. CDR1 and CDR2 (germline): MNHEY, SVGAGI. This clonotype was obtained from a man aged 50 or older with acute or convalescent COVID-19. The chain is built from TRBV6-5 and TRBJ1-3; possibly TRBD1 for D (5 bases). The sample taken for sequencing was peripheral blood. CDR3: CASSRQKSSGNTIYF. The CDR3 nucleotides read TGTGCCAGCAGCCGACAGAAGAGCTCTGGAAACACCATATATTTT.